This is a list of T cell receptor beta chains from one sample in a study of cytomegalovirus exposure and HLA in healthy donors. Sequencing used immunoSEQ multiplex PCR; TCRdb keeps in-frame clones, though not all of them. Of 170,000 or so clones listed, just under 80% are singletons. The sequenced sample consisted of PBMCs. These TCRs come from a woman aged 45-60 years in good health and CMV-seropositive. Each CDR3 is given with its conserved first and last residue. D genes are given only for firm matches. Clone size is shown for a subset of rows, as once, few, many or a class of expanded clone.

d_gene	j_gene	v_gene	abundance	CDR3aa	CDR3nt
TRBD1	TRBJ2-7	TRBV28	.	CASSLTGRREQYF	TGTGCCAGCAGCTTGACAGGGCGTAGGGAGCAGTACTTC
.	TRBJ1-1	TRBV9	.	CASSIQGVSTEAFF	TGTGCCAGCAGCATCCAGGGTGTGAGCACTGAAGCTTTCTTT
.	TRBJ1-2	TRBV2	few	CASSERGYGYTF	TGTGCCAGCAGTGAAAGGGGTTATGGCTACACCTTC
.	TRBJ2-3	TRBV7-2	.	CASSPRTVVGETDTQYF	TGTGCCAGCAGCCCACGGACAGTAGTTGGGGAGACAGATACGCAGTATTTT
.	TRBJ1-2	TRBV2	.	CASSSQGLGYGYTF	TGTGCCAGCAGTTCACAGGGCCTAGGCTATGGCTACACCTTC
.	TRBJ2-3	TRBV6-4	.	CASNAASTDTQYF	TGTGCCAGCAACGCGGCCAGCACAGATACGCAGTATTTT
.	TRBJ2-1	TRBV5-4	.	CASSAFFESGEQFF	TGTGCCAGCAGTGCCTTCTTCGAGTCTGGTGAGCAGTTCTTC
.	TRBJ1-2	TRBV7-9	.	CSSSLGPALREGYTF	TGTTCCAGCAGCTTAGGTCCGGCCCTCCGGGAGGGCTACACCTTC
.	TRBJ1-2	TRBV25-1	.	CATSGGYYGYTF	TGTGCCACATCTGGAGGATACTATGGCTACACCTTC
.	TRBJ2-7	TRBV7-9	.	CASRTAEGAYEQYF	TGTGCCAGCAGGACGGCGGAGGGAGCCTACGAGCAGTACTTC
.	TRBJ1-1	TRBV4-2	.	CASSQLEGFSFTEAFF	TGTGCCAGCAGCCAACTGGAGGGTTTTAGTTTCACTGAAGCTTTCTTT
.	TRBJ1-5	TRBV5-6	.	CASSLFLSGQTNQPQHF	TGTGCCAGCAGCTTGTTCTTATCAGGACAGACCAATCAGCCCCAGCATTTT
TRBD1	TRBJ1-2	TRBV7-2	once	CASSLDRLGYTF	TGTGCCAGCAGCTTGGACAGGCTTGGCTACACCTTC
.	TRBJ1-6	TRBV2	.	CASSEEDGQYSPLHF	TGTGCCAGCAGTGAGGAGGACGGACAGTATTCACCCCTCCACTTT
TRBD2	TRBJ2-3	TRBV9	.	CASSGTSGGPDTQYF	TGTGCCAGCAGCGGGACTAGCGGGGGGCCGGATACGCAGTATTTT
.	TRBJ2-7	TRBV4-2	.	CASSQVESTEAYEQYF	TGTGCCAGCAGCCAAGTTGAATCGACAGAAGCCTACGAGCAGTACTTC
TRBD2	TRBJ2-1	TRBV29-1	.	CSVAANSRGISYNEQFF	TGCAGCGTAGCTGCCAATTCGCGGGGGATCTCCTACAATGAGCAGTTCTTC
TRBD1	TRBJ1-5	TRBV5-4	.	CASSLDRGNQPQHF	TGTGCCAGCAGCTTGGACAGGGGTAATCAGCCCCAGCATTTT
.	TRBJ1-3	TRBV7-9	few	CSSSLIIDTIYF	TGTTCCAGCAGCTTAATTATAGACACCATATATTTT
.	TRBJ1-2	TRBV21-1	once	CASSKGRDRGGYGYTF	TGTGCCAGCAGCAAAGGGAGGGACAGGGGTGGCTATGGCTACACCTTC
.	TRBJ1-2	TRBV11-2	.	CASSLTLTEGVLYGYTF	TGTGCCAGCAGTTTAACCCTAACCGAGGGGGTGCTCTATGGCTACACCTTC
.	TRBJ1-1	TRBV19	.	CASSIDALGVTEAFF	TGTGCCAGTAGTATCGACGCTTTAGGGGTCACTGAAGCTTTCTTT
TRBD2	TRBJ2-5	TRBV7-9	.	CASSLTSGPETQYF	TGTGCCAGCAGCTTAACTAGCGGACCAGAGACCCAGTACTTC
TRBD2	TRBJ2-3	TRBV28	.	CASSLGLAGLTDTQYF	TGTGCCAGCAGTCTAGGACTAGCGGGGTTGACAGATACGCAGTATTTT
TRBD1	TRBJ2-7	TRBV7-2	.	CASSPRGQGAIHEQYF	TGTGCCAGCAGCCCGCGAGGGCAGGGGGCGATCCACGAGCAGTACTTC
TRBD1	TRBJ2-2	TRBV6-5	.	CASRTGTNTGELFF	TGTGCCAGCAGGACAGGGACAAACACCGGGGAGCTGTTTTTT
TRBD1	TRBJ1-6	TRBV5-6	few	CASSLTGTGGRYSPLHF	TGTGCCAGCAGCCTGACCGGGACAGGGGGCCGGTATTCACCCCTCCACTTT
TRBD1	TRBJ2-2	TRBV7-9	.	CASSLGTGVDTGELFF	TGTGCCAGCAGCTTAGGGACAGGGGTTGACACCGGGGAGCTGTTTTTT
.	TRBJ1-1	TRBV5-8	.	CASSIDNPNTEAFF	TGTGCCAGCAGTATAGACAACCCGAACACTGAAGCTTTCTTT
.	TRBJ1-1	TRBV28	once	CASSSTIEGPNTEAFF	TGTGCCAGCAGTTCAACTATAGAGGGTCCAAACACTGAAGCTTTCTTT
.	TRBJ2-2	TRBV19	.	CASQRAADLELFF	TGTGCCAGTCAGAGGGCAGCGGATCTTGAGCTGTTTTTT
TRBD2	TRBJ2-3	TRBV10-3	.	CAISWTSGNTDTQYF	TGTGCCATCAGTTGGACTAGCGGGAACACAGATACGCAGTATTTT
.	TRBJ1-1	TRBV7-2	few	CASSHPPAANTEAFF	TGTGCCAGCAGCCACCCCCCTGCGGCGAACACTGAAGCTTTCTTT
.	TRBJ1-5	TRBV7-6	few	CASSSAGLNQPQHF	TGTGCCAGCTCCTCGGCGGGTCTCAATCAGCCCCAGCATTTT
TRBD2	TRBJ2-3	TRBV9	once	CASSVGGGRTDTQYF	TGTGCCAGCAGCGTAGGGGGCGGGAGAACAGATACGCAGTATTTT
.	TRBJ1-2	TRBV18	few	CASSPTDRVYTF	TGTGCCAGCTCACCAACCGATCGAGTCTACACCTTC
TRBD1	TRBJ2-7	TRBV11-2	.	CASSPGTGDEQYF	TGTGCCAGCAGCCCCGGGACAGGGGACGAGCAGTACTTC
TRBD1	TRBJ1-1	TRBV7-2	.	CASSPHRGQISEAFF	TGTGCCAGCAGCCCTCACAGGGGGCAAATCTCTGAAGCTTTCTTT
.	TRBJ1-6	TRBV7-8	.	CATGEGWSSPLHF	TGTGCCACCGGGGAGGGTTGGAGTTCACCCCTCCACTTT
TRBD1	TRBJ2-7	TRBV7-9	.	CSSSTRSGQAKQYF	TGTTCCAGCAGCACGCGCTCCGGACAGGCTAAGCAGTACTTC
.	TRBJ1-2	TRBV4-1	.	CASSNPEGYGYTF	TGCGCCAGCAGCAACCCGGAGGGCTATGGCTACACCTTC
.	TRBJ1-1	TRBV11-1	.	CASSSDTNTEAFF	TGTGCCAGCAGCTCTGACACGAACACTGAAGCTTTCTTT
TRBD2	TRBJ2-1	TRBV6-6	.	CAIAGGNEQFF	TGTGCTATCGCGGGAGGCAATGAGCAGTTCTTC
TRBD1	TRBJ1-2	TRBV7-9	.	CASSLGTGSDGYTF	TGTGCCAGCAGCTTAGGGACAGGGAGTGATGGCTACACCTTC
.	TRBJ2-1	TRBV28	.	CASNHPTYNEQFF	TGTGCCAGCAATCACCCGACATACAATGAGCAGTTCTTC
.	TRBJ1-2	TRBV6-1	.	CASRVAPPYGYTF	TGTGCCAGCAGGGTGGCACCGCCGTATGGCTACACCTTC
.	TRBJ1-5	TRBV29-1	.	CSVAYYRDQPQHF	TGCAGCGTAGCCTATTACAGGGATCAGCCCCAGCATTTT